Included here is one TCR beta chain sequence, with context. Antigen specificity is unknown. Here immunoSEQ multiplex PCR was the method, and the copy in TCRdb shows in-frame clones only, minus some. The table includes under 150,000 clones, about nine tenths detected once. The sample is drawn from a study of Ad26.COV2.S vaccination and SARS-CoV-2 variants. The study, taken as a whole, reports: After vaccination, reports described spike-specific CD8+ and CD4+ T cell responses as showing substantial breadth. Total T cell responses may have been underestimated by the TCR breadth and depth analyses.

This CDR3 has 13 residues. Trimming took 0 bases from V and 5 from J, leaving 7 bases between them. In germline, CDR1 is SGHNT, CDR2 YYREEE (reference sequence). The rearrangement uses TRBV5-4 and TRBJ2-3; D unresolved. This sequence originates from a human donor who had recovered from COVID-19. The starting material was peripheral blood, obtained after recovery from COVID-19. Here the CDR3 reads CASSLASLDTQYF. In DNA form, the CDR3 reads TGTGCCAGCAGCTTGGCCTCTTTAGATACGCAGTATTTT.